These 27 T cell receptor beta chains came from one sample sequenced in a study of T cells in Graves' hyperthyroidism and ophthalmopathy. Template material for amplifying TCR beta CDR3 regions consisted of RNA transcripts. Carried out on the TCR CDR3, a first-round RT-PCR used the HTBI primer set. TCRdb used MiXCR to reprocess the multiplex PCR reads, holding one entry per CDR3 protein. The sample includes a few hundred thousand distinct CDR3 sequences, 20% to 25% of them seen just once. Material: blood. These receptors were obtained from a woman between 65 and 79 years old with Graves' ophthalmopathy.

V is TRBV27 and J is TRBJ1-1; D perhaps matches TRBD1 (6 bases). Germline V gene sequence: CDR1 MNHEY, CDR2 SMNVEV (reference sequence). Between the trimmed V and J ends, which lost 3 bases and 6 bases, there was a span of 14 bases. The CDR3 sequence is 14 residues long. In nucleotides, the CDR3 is TGTGCCAGCAGTTTGGGGGGACATTCCGCTGAAGCTTTCTTT. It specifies CASSLGGHSAEAFF.

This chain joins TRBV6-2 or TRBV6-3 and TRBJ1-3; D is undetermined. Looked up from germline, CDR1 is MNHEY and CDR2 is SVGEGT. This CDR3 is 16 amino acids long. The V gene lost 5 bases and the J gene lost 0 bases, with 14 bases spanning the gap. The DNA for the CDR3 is TGTGCCAGCAGTACCGACTCCTTATACTCTGGAAACACCATATATTTT. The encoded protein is CASSTDSLYSGNTIYF.

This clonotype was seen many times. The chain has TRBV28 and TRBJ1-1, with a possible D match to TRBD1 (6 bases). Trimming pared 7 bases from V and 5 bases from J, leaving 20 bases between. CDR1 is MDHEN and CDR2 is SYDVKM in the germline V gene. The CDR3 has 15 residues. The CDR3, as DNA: TGTGCCAGCACCTCGGGGGGCGGGTGGGGTACTGAAGCTTTCTTT. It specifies CASTSGGGWGTEAFF.

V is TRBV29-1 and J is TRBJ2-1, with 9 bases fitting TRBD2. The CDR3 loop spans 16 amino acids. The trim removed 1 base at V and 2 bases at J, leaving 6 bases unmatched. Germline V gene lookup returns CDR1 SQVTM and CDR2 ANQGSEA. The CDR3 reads CSVEGVAGVPYNEQFF. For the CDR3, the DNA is TGCAGCGTTGAAGGGGTAGCGGGAGTACCCTACAATGAGCAGTTCTTC.

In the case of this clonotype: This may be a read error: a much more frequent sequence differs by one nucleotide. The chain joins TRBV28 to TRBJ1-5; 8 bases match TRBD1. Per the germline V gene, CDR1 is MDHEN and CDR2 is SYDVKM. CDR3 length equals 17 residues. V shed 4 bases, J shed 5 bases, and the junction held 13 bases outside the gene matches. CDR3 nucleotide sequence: TGTGCCAGCAGTTCGACAGGGGCAGGGGTAGGAGATCAGCCCCAGCATTTT. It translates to CASSSTGAGVGDQPQHF.

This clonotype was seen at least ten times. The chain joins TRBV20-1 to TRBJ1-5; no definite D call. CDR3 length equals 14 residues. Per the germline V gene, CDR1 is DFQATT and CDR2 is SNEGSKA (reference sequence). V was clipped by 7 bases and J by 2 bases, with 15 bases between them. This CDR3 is CSVGGRWGNQPQHF. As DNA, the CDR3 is TGCAGTGTGGGCGGCCGCTGGGGCAATCAGCCCCAGCATTTT.

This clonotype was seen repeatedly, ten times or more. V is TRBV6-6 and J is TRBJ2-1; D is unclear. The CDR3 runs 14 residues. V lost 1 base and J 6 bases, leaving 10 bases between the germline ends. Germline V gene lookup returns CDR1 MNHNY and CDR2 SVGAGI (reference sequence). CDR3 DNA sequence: TGTGCCAGCAGTTACTACTCGACTTCCAATGAGCAGTTCTTC. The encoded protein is CASSYYSTSNEQFF.

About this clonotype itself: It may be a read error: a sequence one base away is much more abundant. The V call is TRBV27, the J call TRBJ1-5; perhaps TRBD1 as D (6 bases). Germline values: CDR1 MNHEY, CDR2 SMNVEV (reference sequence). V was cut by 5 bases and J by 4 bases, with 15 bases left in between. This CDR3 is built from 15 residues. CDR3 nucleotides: TGTGCCAGCAGTCCCGGGATAGGGGGTAATCAGCCCCAGCATTTT. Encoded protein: CASSPGIGGNQPQHF.

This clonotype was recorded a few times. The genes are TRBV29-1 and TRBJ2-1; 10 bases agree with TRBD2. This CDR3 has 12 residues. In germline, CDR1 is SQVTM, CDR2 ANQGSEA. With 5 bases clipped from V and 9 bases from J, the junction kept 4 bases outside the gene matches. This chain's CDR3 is CSVLAGGGEQFF. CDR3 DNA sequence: TGCAGCGTTTTAGCGGGAGGTGGTGAGCAGTTCTTC.

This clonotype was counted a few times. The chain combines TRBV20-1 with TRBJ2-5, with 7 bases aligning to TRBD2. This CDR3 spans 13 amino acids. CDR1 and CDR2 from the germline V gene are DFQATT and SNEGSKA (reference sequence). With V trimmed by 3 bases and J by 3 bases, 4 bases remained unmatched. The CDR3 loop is CSASGLAEETQYF. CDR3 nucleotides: TGCAGTGCTAGCGGCCTAGCGGAAGAGACCCAGTACTTC.

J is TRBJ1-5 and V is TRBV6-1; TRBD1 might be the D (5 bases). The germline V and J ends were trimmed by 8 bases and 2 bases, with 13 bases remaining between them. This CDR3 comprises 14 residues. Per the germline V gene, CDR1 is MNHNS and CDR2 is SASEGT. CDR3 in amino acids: CASDVGQGNQPQHF. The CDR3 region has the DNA TGTGCCAGCGACGTGGGGCAGGGCAATCAGCCCCAGCATTTT.

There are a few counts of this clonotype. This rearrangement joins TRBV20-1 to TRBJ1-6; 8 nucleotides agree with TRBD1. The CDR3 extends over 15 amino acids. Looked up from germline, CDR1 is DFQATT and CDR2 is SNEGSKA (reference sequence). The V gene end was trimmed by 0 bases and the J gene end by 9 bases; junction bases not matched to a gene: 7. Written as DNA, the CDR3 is TGCAGTGCTAGAGATTTGGCAGGGGGCAGTTCACCCCTCCACTTT. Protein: CSARDLAGGSSPLHF.

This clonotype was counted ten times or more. The CDR3 region is CASSLAGLSGNTIYF. CDR3 nucleotides: TGTGCCAGCAGTTTAGCGGGACTGTCGGGAAACACCATATATTTT. This chain connects TRBV12-3 or TRBV12-4 to TRBJ1-3; TRBD1 is a possible D gene (5 bases). The CDR3 extends over 15 amino acids. V shed 0 bases and J shed 4 bases, with 10 bases lying between them.

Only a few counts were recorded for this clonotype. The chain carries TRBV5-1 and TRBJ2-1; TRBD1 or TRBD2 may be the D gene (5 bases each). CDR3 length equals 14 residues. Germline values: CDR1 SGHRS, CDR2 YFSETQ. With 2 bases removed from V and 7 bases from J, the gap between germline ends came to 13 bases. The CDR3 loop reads CASSFGTQGNEQFF. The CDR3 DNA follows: TGCGCCAGCAGCTTCGGGACCCAAGGGAATGAGCAGTTCTTC.

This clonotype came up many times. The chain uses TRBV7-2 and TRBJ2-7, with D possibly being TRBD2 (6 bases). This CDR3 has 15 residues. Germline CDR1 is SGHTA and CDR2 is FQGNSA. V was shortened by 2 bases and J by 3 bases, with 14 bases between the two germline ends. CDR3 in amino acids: CASSLSSGAHYEQYF. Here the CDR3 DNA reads TGTGCCAGCAGCTTATCGTCGGGAGCCCACTACGAGCAGTACTTC.

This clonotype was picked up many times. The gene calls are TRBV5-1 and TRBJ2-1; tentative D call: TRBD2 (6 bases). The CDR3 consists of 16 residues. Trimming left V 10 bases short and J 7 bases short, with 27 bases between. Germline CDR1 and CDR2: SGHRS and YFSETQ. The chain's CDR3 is CASRGAGSLGLNEQFF. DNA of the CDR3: TGCGCCTCCCGAGGCGCCGGGAGTCTTGGTCTTAATGAGCAGTTCTTC.

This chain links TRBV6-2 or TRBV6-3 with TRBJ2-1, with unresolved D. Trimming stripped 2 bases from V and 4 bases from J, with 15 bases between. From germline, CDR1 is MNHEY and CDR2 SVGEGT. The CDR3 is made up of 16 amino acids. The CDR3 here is CASSYRSTRWYNEQFF. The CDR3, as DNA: TGTGCCAGCAGTTACAGGTCAACGCGGTGGTACAATGAGCAGTTCTTC.

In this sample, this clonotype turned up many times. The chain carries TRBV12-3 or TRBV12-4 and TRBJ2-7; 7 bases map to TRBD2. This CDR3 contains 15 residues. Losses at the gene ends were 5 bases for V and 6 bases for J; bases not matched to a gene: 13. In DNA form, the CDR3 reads TGTGCCAGCAGTCCCACCGGGGGGTTTGAGGTCGAGCAGTACTTC. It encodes CASSPTGGFEVEQYF.

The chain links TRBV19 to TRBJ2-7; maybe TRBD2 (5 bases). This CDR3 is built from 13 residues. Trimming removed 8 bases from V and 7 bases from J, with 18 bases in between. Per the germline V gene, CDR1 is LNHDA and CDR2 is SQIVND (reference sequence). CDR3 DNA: TGTGCCAGTTCTGTAAGTGGAGGTCCAGAGCAGTACTTC. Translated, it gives CASSVSGGPEQYF. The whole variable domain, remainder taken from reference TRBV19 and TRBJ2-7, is DGGITQSPKYLFRKEGQNVTLSCEQNLNHDAMYWYRQDPGQGLRLIYYSQIVNDFQKGDIAEGYSVSREKKESFPLTVTSAQKNPTAFYLCASSVSGGPEQYFGPGTRLTVT.

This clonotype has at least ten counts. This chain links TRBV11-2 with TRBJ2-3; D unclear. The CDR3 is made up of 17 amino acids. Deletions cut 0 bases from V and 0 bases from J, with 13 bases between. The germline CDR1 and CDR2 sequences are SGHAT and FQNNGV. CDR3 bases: TGTGCCAGCAGCTTAGATTGGTCGCGGCCTAGCACAGATACGCAGTATTTT. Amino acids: CASSLDWSRPSTDTQYF. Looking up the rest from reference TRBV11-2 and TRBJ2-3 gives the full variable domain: EAGVAQSPRYKIIEKRQSVAFWCNPISGHATLYWYQQILGQGPKLLIQFQNNGVVDDSQLPKDRFSAERLKGVDSTLKIQPAKLEDSAVYLCASSLDWSRPSTDTQYFGPGTRLTVL.

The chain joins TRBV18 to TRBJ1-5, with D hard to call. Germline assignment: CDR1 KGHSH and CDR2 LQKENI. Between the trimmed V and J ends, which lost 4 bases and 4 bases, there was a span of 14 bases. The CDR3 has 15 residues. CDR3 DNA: TGTGCCAGCTCACGCGGGTCGGACGAGAATCAGCCCCAGCATTTT. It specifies CASSRGSDENQPQHF.

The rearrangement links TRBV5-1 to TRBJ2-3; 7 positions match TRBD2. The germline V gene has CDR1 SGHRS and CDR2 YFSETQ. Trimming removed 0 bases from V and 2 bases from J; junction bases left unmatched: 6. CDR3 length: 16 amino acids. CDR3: CASSLAAREPTDTQYF. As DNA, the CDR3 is TGCGCCAGCAGCTTGGCCGCGCGGGAGCCCACAGATACGCAGTATTTT. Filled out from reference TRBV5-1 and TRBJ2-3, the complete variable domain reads KAGVTQTPRYLIKTRGQQVTLSCSPISGHRSVSWYQQTPGQGLQFLFEYFSETQRNKGNFPGRFSGRQFSNSRSEMNVSTLELGDSALYLCASSLAAREPTDTQYFGPGTRLTVL.

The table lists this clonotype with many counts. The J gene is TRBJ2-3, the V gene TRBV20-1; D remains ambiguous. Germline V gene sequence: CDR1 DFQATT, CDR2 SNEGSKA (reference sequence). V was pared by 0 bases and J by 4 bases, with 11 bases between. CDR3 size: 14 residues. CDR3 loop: CSARDQFAADTQYF. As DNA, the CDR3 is TGCAGTGCTAGAGATCAATTCGCTGCAGATACGCAGTATTTT.

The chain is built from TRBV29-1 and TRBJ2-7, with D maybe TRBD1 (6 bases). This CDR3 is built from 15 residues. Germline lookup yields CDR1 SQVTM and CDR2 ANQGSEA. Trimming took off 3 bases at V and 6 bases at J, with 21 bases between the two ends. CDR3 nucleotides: TGCAGCGTTGAGCTTCCCGACAGGCCTTTACCCGAGCAGTACTTC. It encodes CSVELPDRPLPEQYF.

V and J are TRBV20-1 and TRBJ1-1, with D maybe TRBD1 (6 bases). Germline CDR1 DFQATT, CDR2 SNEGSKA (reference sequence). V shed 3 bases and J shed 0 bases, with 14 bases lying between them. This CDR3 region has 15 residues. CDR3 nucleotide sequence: TGCAGTGCTAGGCTAGGGGGGCGGGTGAACACTGAAGCTTTCTTT. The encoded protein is CSARLGGRVNTEAFF.

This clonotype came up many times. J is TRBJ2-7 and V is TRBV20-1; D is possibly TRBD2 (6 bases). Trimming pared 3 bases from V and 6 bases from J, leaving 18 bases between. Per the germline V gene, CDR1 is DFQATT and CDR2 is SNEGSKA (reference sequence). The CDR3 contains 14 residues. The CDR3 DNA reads TGCAGTGCTAGTGAAGCGGGCTCTCGGGCCGAGCAGTACTTC. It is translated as CSASEAGSRAEQYF.

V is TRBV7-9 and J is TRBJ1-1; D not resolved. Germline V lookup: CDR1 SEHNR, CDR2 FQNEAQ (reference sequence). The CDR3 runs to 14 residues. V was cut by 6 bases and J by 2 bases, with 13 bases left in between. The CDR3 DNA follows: TGTGCCAGCAGGGTGGGAGAAGTCAACACTGAAGCTTTCTTT. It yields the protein CASRVGEVNTEAFF.